These 4 T cell receptor beta chains were all obtained from the same sample, sequenced in a study of T cell responses to AZD1222 COVID-19 vaccine. Libraries were prepared by immunoSEQ multiplex PCR; TCRdb keeps only in-frame clonotypes and omits some of them. This table holds about 140,000 clones, less than 95% found once. The source was peripheral blood, collected on day 0 of AZD1222 vaccination. These receptors all come from an adult in good health.

This rearrangement joins TRBV30 to TRBJ2-7; the match to TRBD2 covers 8 bases. V lost 8 bases and J lost 0; bases outside the gene matches: 9. The CDR3 runs 14 residues. Germline V CDR1 and CDR2: GTSNPN, SVGIG (reference sequence). CDR3 sequence: CAGSPGGSSYEQYF. The CDR3 DNA reads as TGTGCCGGTAGCCCGGGGGGGAGCTCCTACGAGCAGTACTTC.

The CDR3 region is CASSSASSLTGELFF. CDR3 nucleotides: TGTGCCAGCAGCTCGGCGTCCAGCCTCACCGGGGAGCTGTTTTTT. The rearrangement links TRBV7-3 to TRBJ2-2, with D hard to call. V was cut by 4 bases and J by 4 bases, with 13 bases left in between. CDR1 and CDR2 from the germline V gene are SGHTA and FQGTGA. This CDR3 comprises 15 residues.

The chain uses TRBV9 and TRBJ2-3, with 9 bases identical to TRBD1. Germline V CDR1 and CDR2: SGDLS, YYNGEE. J was trimmed by 5 bases and V by 4 bases; bases with no gene match: 11. This CDR3 spans 16 amino acids. The CDR3 here is CASSSRTGDLGDTQYF. Here the CDR3 DNA reads TGTGCCAGCAGCTCCAGGACAGGGGATCTTGGAGATACGCAGTATTTT.

J is TRBJ1-2 and V is TRBV7-2; possible D gene TRBD1, 6 bases. The germline gives CDR1 SGHTA, CDR2 FQGNSA. This CDR3 spans 14 amino acids. The V and J ends lost 10 bases and 0 bases respectively, with 15 bases between them. The CDR3 DNA reads TGTGCCACCTCCGGGGGGCCTACTAACTATGGCTACACCTTC. This translates into CATSGGPTNYGYTF.